This T cell receptor (beta chain) stems from a study of human T cells and chemical hapten exposure. This clonotype was seen only a few times. TCRdb re-analysed the RACE reads in MiXCR, keeping a single row per CDR3 protein. The sample includes approximately 87,000 distinct CDR3 sequences, about 10% seen only once; the top ten take about 3%. The sample's time point: patch test 2, 6 weeks after DPC sensitization. Stated treatment: therapeutic diphenylcyclopropenone sensitization with weekly scalp DPC. Germline V gene data show CDR1 as LGHNT and CDR2 as FRNRAP. The CDR3 is made up of 13 amino acids. With 6 bases removed from V and 7 bases from J, the gap between germline ends came to 13 bases.

The chain has TRBV12-5 and TRBJ2-1, with a possible D match to TRBD2 (5 bases). The sequence was collected from a woman in her forties with alopecia areata. Some clones in this sample may be carry-over from other donors' samples. Sequencing used whole blood, obtained in connection with sensitization to the hapten diphenylcyclopropenone (DPC). CDR3 in DNA: TGTGCTAGTGGACGAGCTTCGGGGAATGAGCAGTTCTTC. Translating gives CASGRASGNEQFF.